The source of this TCR beta chain is a study of OX40 agonist ivuxolimab in advanced cancers. Study-wide results and limits: Certain nonresponding patients likewise had low normalized T-cell clonal expansion. Clonal expansion by week 6 occurred in CD4+ and CD8+ blood T cells (at 0.1 to 3.0 mg/kg).

For this clone: Its specificity is unknown.

Generated by immunoSEQ multiplex PCR, the TCRdb table keeps only in-frame clones and is missing some. Counted here are about 19,000 clones, approximately 71% occurring once; the ten biggest clones make up about an eighth. CDR1 MDHEN and CDR2 SYDVKM come from the germline V gene. The CDR3 has 17 amino acids. Deletions cut 5 bases from V and 7 bases from J, with 24 bases between. The clonotype originates from an adult with an advanced solid tumor such as melanoma, head and neck, liver or kidney cancer. The chain recombines TRBV28 with TRBJ2-1; TRBD1 is a possible D gene (5 bases). The sequences come from CD4+ or CD8+ T cells sorted from blood, collected in a trial of the OX40 agonist ivuxolimab. CDR3 nucleotides: TGTGCCAGCAGTGGTCGGGCAGGGCAAGTGTTTGGTAATGAGCAGTTCTTC. Its protein is CASSGRAGQVFGNEQFF.